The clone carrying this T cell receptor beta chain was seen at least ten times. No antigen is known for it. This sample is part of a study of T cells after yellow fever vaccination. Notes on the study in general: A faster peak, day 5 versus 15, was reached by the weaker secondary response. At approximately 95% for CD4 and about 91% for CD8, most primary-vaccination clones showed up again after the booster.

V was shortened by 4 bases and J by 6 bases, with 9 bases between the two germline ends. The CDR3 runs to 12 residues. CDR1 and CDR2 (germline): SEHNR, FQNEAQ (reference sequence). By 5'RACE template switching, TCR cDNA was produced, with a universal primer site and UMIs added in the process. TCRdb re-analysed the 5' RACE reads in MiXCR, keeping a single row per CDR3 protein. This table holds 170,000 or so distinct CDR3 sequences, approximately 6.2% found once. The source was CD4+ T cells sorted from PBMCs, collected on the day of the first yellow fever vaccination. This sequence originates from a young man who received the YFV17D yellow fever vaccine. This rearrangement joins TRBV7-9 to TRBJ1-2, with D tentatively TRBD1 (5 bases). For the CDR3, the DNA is TGTGCCAGCAGCTACGAGGGGCATGGCTACACCTTC. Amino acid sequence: CASSYEGHGYTF.